The next 27 T cell receptor beta chains were all read from a single sample in a study of T cell responses to AZD1222 COVID-19 vaccine. Produced via immunoSEQ multiplex PCR; TCRdb's table is partial and in-frame only. The table includes roughly 70,000 clones, under 90% detected once. The sample in question was peripheral blood, obtained 28 days after the second AZD1222 dose. The source is an adult who received the AZD1222 COVID-19 vaccine.

The chain recombines TRBV10-3 with TRBJ1-1; D perhaps matches TRBD1 (6 bases). CDR1 ENHRY and CDR2 SYGVKD come from the germline V gene. This CDR3 has 14 amino acids. V lost 5 bases and J lost 0, with 10 bases in between. CDR3 protein: CAISTTGMNTEAFF. The CDR3 region has the DNA TGTGCCATCAGTACTACAGGGATGAACACTGAAGCTTTCTTT.

The V call is TRBV7-9, the J call TRBJ2-5; 11 nucleotides align to TRBD2. CDR3 length: 15 amino acids. The germline gives CDR1 SEHNR, CDR2 FQNEAQ (reference sequence). V trimming: 5 bases; J trimming: 5 bases; junction bases outside the gene matches: 7. Here the CDR3 reads CASSVGTSGGETQYF. DNA of the CDR3: TGTGCCAGCAGCGTCGGGACTAGCGGCGGTGAGACCCAGTACTTC.

The rearrangement uses TRBV14 and TRBJ2-1, with 8 bases lining up with TRBD2. Germline V CDR1 and CDR2: SGHDN, FVKESK. With 0 bases clipped from V and 6 bases from J, the junction kept 7 bases outside the gene matches. The CDR3 covers 16 residues. The CDR3 loop reads CASSQEGSGGPNEQFF. Written as DNA, the CDR3 is TGTGCCAGCAGCCAAGAGGGCTCGGGGGGGCCCAATGAGCAGTTCTTC.

The chain employs TRBV24-1 and TRBJ2-2; D uncertain. Trimming stripped 1 base from V and 8 bases from J, with 1 base between. The CDR3 covers 11 residues. Germline V CDR1 and CDR2: KGHDR, SFDVKD. In DNA form, the CDR3 reads TGTGCCACCAGTGATTTTGGGGAGCTGTTTTTT. It is translated as CATSDFGELFF.

The chain is built from TRBV11-2 and TRBJ1-3; tentatively, D is TRBD1 (6 bases). V shed 11 bases and J shed 4 bases, with 18 bases lying between them. Germline values: CDR1 SGHAT, CDR2 FQNNGV. CDR3 length: 14 amino acids. The CDR3 nucleotides are TGTGCCTTTCAGGGGACGGGCAACGGAAACACCATATATTTT. Translation: CAFQGTGNGNTIYF.

The CDR3 here is CASSPGAVNYGYTF. CDR3 nucleotides: TGTGCCAGTTCCCCGGGAGCCGTTAACTATGGCTACACCTTC. This sequence joins TRBV6-5 and TRBJ1-2; no clear D. CDR1 and CDR2 from the germline V gene are MNHEY and SVGAGI. This CDR3 has 14 amino acids. Trimming stripped 9 bases from V and 1 base from J, with 15 bases between.

J is TRBJ2-7 and V is TRBV7-2; D gene uncertain. Trimming removed 5 bases from V and 7 bases from J, with 18 bases in between. Germline CDR1 reads SGHTA; CDR2 reads FQGNSA. The CDR3 sequence is 14 residues long. The CDR3 coding sequence is TGTGCCAGCAGCCCACGGGCCGTAATCACGGAGCAGTACTTC. It is translated as CASSPRAVITEQYF.

J is TRBJ1-5 and V is TRBV20-1; perhaps TRBD1 as D (6 bases). The CDR3 contains 15 residues. Between the trimmed V and J ends, which lost 6 bases and 4 bases, there was a span of 19 bases. Germline V gene lookup returns CDR1 DFQATT and CDR2 SNEGSKA (reference sequence). The CDR3 DNA reads as TGCAGTGCCAGTACGAACAGGGTGTCGAATCAGCCCCAGCATTTT. Translation gives CSASTNRVSNQPQHF.

The CDR3 DNA follows: TGTGCCAGCAGCGTAGTAGGGGAGGACGAGCAGTACTTC. It specifies CASSVVGEDEQYF. The chain uses TRBV9 and TRBJ2-7, with D possibly matching TRBD2 (6 bases). Trimming left V 0 bases short and J 5 bases short, with 9 bases between. CDR3 size: 13 residues. Germline V gene lookup returns CDR1 SGDLS and CDR2 YYNGEE.

CDR3: CASSVASRWPRGVETTDTQYF. The CDR3 bases are TGTGCCAGCAGCGTAGCCTCAAGGTGGCCTAGAGGCGTAGAGACCACAGATACGCAGTATTTT. The rearrangement uses TRBV9 and TRBJ2-3; D not resolved. Germline V gene data show CDR1 as SGDLS and CDR2 as YYNGEE. Trimming left V 0 bases short and J 2 bases short, with 28 bases between. The length of the CDR3 is 21 residues.

For the CDR3, the DNA is TGCGCCAGCAGCTTGCGTGGGGGCGCGGGAACTGAAGCTTTCTTT. This codes for CASSLRGGAGTEAFF. This chain connects TRBV5-1 to TRBJ1-1; tentative D call: TRBD1 (6 bases). The CDR3 covers 15 residues. CDR1 and CDR2 from the germline V gene are SGHRS and YFSETQ. V lost 1 base to trimming and J lost 5 bases, with 15 bases between them.

This clone was seen a single time. The rearrangement links TRBV7-9 to TRBJ1-5; 10 nucleotides agree with TRBD1. CDR1 is SEHNR and CDR2 is FQNEAQ in the germline V gene (reference sequence). This CDR3 is 17 amino acids long. The J segment lost 11 bases and the V segment lost 0 bases, leaving 13 bases of the junction unmatched. CDR3 loop: CASSLALGDRGHVAQHF. The CDR3 DNA is TGTGCCAGCAGCTTAGCGTTAGGGGACAGGGGCCATGTGGCCCAGCATTTT.

V and J are TRBV11-2 and TRBJ1-2; 7 bases agree with TRBD1. This CDR3 region has 13 residues. Germline values: CDR1 SGHAT, CDR2 FQNNGV. Unmatched junction bases numbered 2, after V lost 4 bases and J lost 3 bases. CDR3 region: CASSSQGYYGYTF. Here the CDR3 DNA reads TGTGCCAGCAGCTCACAGGGGTACTATGGCTACACCTTC. Based on the CDR3 plus reference TRBV11-2 and TRBJ1-2, the full variable domain is EAGVAQSPRYKIIEKRQSVAFWCNPISGHATLYWYQQILGQGPKLLIQFQNNGVVDDSQLPKDRFSAERLKGVDSTLKIQPAKLEDSAVYLCASSSQGYYGYTFGSGTRLTVV.

V and J are TRBV29-1 and TRBJ1-2; perhaps TRBD1 as D (5 bases). The CDR3 contains 14 residues. Germline V gene lookup returns CDR1 SQVTM and CDR2 ANQGSEA. Trimming shortened V by 0 bases and J by 2 bases, and 10 bases separated the two germline ends. CDR3 in amino acids: CSVEEGDSNYGYTF. The CDR3 DNA reads TGCAGCGTTGAAGAGGGGGACTCGAACTATGGCTACACCTTC.

This chain joins TRBV4-3 and TRBJ2-7, with 7 nucleotides matching TRBD1. Germline V lookup: CDR1 LGHNA, CDR2 YSLEER. V lost 1 base, J lost 2 bases, and 5 bases stayed unmatched. The CDR3 consists of 15 residues. This CDR3 reads CASSQGGQGAYEQYF. In DNA, the CDR3 is TGCGCCAGCAGCCAAGGCGGGCAGGGGGCCTACGAGCAGTACTTC.

The V gene is TRBV5-8, the J gene TRBJ1-3; D uncertain. The CDR3 runs 14 residues. The germline V gene encodes CDR1 SGHTS and CDR2 YDEGEE. Trimming pared 1 base from V and 2 bases from J, leaving 7 bases between. This CDR3 reads CASSLNIAGNTIYF. In DNA, the CDR3 is TGTGCCAGCAGCTTGAATATAGCTGGAAACACCATATATTTT. The whole variable domain, filled in from reference TRBV5-8 and TRBJ1-3, reads EAGVTQSPTHLIKTRGQQATLRCSPISGHTSVYWYQQALGLGLQFLLWYDEGEERNRGNFPPRFSGRQFPNYSSELNVNALELEDSALYLCASSLNIAGNTIYFGEGSWLTVV.

The chain uses TRBV10-1 and TRBJ2-7, with TRBD2 matching over 7 bases. The length of the CDR3 is 13 residues. V lost 4 bases, J lost 3 bases, and 3 bases stayed unmatched. Germline CDR1 reads WNHNN; CDR2 reads SYGVQD (reference sequence). CDR3 loop: CASSVGLGYEQYF. The CDR3 bases are TGCGCCAGCAGTGTTGGACTAGGCTACGAGCAGTACTTC.

The rearrangement joins TRBV30 to TRBJ2-7; 9 bases are shared with TRBD2. The CDR3 has 16 residues. Germline values: CDR1 GTSNPN, CDR2 SVGIG (reference sequence). The J segment lost 1 base and the V segment lost 0 bases, leaving 7 bases of the junction unmatched. CDR3 loop: CAWSVRGLAHSYEQYF. DNA of the CDR3: TGTGCCTGGAGTGTACGAGGACTAGCGCATTCCTACGAGCAGTACTTC.

The chain joins TRBV5-1 to TRBJ1-6; D is uncertain. Between the trimmed V and J ends, which lost 2 bases and 7 bases, there was a span of 7 bases. CDR3 length equals 13 residues. CDR1 is SGHRS and CDR2 is YFSETQ in the germline V gene. In DNA, the CDR3 is TGCGCCAGCAGCTTTTGGGCAAATTCACCCCTCCACTTT. Protein product: CASSFWANSPLHF.

V and J are TRBV19 and TRBJ2-3, with D perhaps TRBD2 (6 bases). Germline values: CDR1 LNHDA, CDR2 SQIVND (reference sequence). V was trimmed by 10 bases and J by 0 bases, leaving 14 bases between them. This CDR3 is built from 14 residues. The CDR3 coding sequence is TGTGCCACCGAACGCGGGGCTAGCACAGATACGCAGTATTTT. It encodes CATERGASTDTQYF.

The rearrangement uses TRBV29-1 and TRBJ1-5; weak D call: TRBD1 (5 bases). Germline CDR1 SQVTM, CDR2 ANQGSEA. This CDR3 has 13 amino acids. Trimming pared 7 bases from V and 7 bases from J, leaving 17 bases between. CDR3: CSAWVGEGQPQHF. DNA of the CDR3: TGCAGCGCCTGGGTGGGGGAAGGACAGCCCCAGCATTTT. The full variable domain, with the rest looked up from reference TRBV29-1 and TRBJ1-5, is SAVISQKPSRDICQRGTSLTIQCQVDSQVTMMFWYRQQPGQSLTLIATANQGSEATYESGFVIDKFPISRPNLTFSTLTVSNMSPEDSSIYLCSAWVGEGQPQHFGDGTRLSIL.

V and J are TRBV27 and TRBJ1-1, with D possibly matching TRBD1 (6 bases). Looked up from germline, CDR1 is MNHEY and CDR2 is SMNVEV (reference sequence). V was pared by 3 bases and J by 5 bases, with 13 bases between. The CDR3 is made up of 14 amino acids. The CDR3 is CASSFHREGTEAFF. CDR3 coding DNA: TGTGCCAGCAGTTTCCACAGGGAGGGGACTGAAGCTTTCTTT.

This clone was counted between two and nine times. The chain has TRBV9 and TRBJ1-3; the D is unclear. The CDR3 is made up of 16 amino acids. Germline V gives CDR1 SGDLS, CDR2 YYNGEE. V was shortened by 0 bases and J by 0 bases, with 10 bases between the two germline ends. CDR3 region: CASSVGPDYSGNTIYF. CDR3 coding DNA: TGTGCCAGCAGCGTAGGCCCGGACTACTCTGGAAACACCATATATTTT.

Here the CDR3 reads CASSSEGGRGYTF. Here the CDR3 DNA reads TGCGCCAGCAGCTCCGAGGGGGGGAGGGGCTACACCTTC. V and J are TRBV5-1 and TRBJ1-2; a possible D gene is TRBD1 (6 bases). This CDR3 is built from 13 residues. Germline V gives CDR1 SGHRS, CDR2 YFSETQ. V was cut by 3 bases and J by 8 bases, with 14 bases left in between.

The chain joins TRBV9 to TRBJ2-3; 11 nucleotides line up with TRBD2. V shed 0 bases and J 4 bases; nucleotides not matched to a gene: 7. Germline V gene lookup returns CDR1 SGDLS and CDR2 YYNGEE. This CDR3 region has 17 residues. This chain's CDR3 is CASSVDGSGGASDTQYF. CDR3 DNA: TGTGCCAGCAGCGTAGACGGTAGCGGGGGGGCATCAGATACGCAGTATTTT.

The CDR3 nucleotides are TGTGCCAGCTCACCAGATGGCGGCACAGATACGCAGTATTTT. It translates to CASSPDGGTDTQYF. The chain has TRBV18 and TRBJ2-3; D gene uncertain. V was shortened by 2 bases and J by 1 base, with 7 bases between the two germline ends. CDR3 size: 14 residues. The germline V gene encodes CDR1 KGHSH and CDR2 LQKENI.

The V and J genes are TRBV21-1 and TRBJ2-5; the D call TRBD2 from the table was never checked on the DNA. TRBV21-1 is recorded as a pseudogene. The CDR3 length is 17 residues. CDR3 nucleotides: TGTGCCAGCAGCAAAGATCCAGGCGGGGGGGCCCCGGAGACCCAGTACTTC. Protein: CASSKDPGGGAPETQYF.